The next 29 T cell receptor beta chains were all read from a single sample in a study of shared clonotypes between healthy human individuals (dated by TCRdb to the early 2020s). The library was made by the immunoSEQ multiplex PCR assay. The clones in this table, taken by TCRdb from immuneACCESS, are in-frame only. Not every clone is retained; where verified, under half of the shortfall comes from an unresolved V gene, and the cause of the rest is unknown. This sample holds around 650,000 clones; approximately 96% were observed only once. The ten largest clones take up 0.11% of the sample. For the CD8 naive samples, CD45RO-negative cells were positively selected for CCR7, yielding a CD45RA+CCR7+ population from which TemRA cells were excluded. Specimen: naive CD8+ T cells sorted from blood. The meaning of the sample's cell subset or site label: CD45RA+CCR7+. The receptor source for this set is a woman aged 25 to 39 in good health.

This rearrangement joins TRBV6-6 to TRBJ2-3, with 9 bases lining up with TRBD2. The CDR3 loop spans 13 amino acids. Trimming cost V 6 bases and J 5 bases; bases outside gene matches: 3. CDR1 and CDR2 (germline): MNHNY, SVGAGI (reference sequence). The CDR3 nucleotides are TGTGCCAGCAGACTACTAGCGGGAGATACGCAGTATTTT. This encodes CASRLLAGDTQYF.

This sequence joins TRBV7-9 and TRBJ2-1; 9 nucleotides agree with TRBD2. Losses at the gene ends were 5 bases for V and 4 bases for J; bases not matched to a gene: 12. The CDR3 sequence is 17 residues long. The germline CDR1 and CDR2 sequences are SEHNR and FQNEAQ (reference sequence). DNA of the CDR3: TGTGCCAGCAGCCCTCCAATAGCGGGAGAGTCTTACAATGAGCAGTTCTTC. It encodes CASSPPIAGESYNEQFF.

The chain uses TRBV2 and TRBJ1-4; D possibly corresponds to TRBD1 (5 bases). Trimming shortened V by 8 bases and J by 7 bases, and 11 bases separated the two germline ends. The CDR3 extends over 12 amino acids. Germline V gene sequence: CDR1 SNHLY, CDR2 FYNNEI. The CDR3 spells CASSGESEKLFF. The DNA of the CDR3 is TGTGCCAGCTCGGGGGAGAGTGAAAAACTGTTTTTT.

This chain uses TRBV7-8 with TRBJ1-1; D is perhaps TRBD1 (5 bases). There are 16 residues in the CDR3. Germline lookup yields CDR1 SGHVS and CDR2 FQNEAQ. V shed 5 bases and J shed 3 bases, with 19 bases lying between them. The CDR3 spells CASSKGLGGAYTEAFF. The CDR3 nucleotides read TGTGCCAGCAGCAAGGGGCTGGGAGGAGCCTACACTGAAGCTTTCTTT.

The gene calls are TRBV5-6 and TRBJ2-5; D not resolved. Trimming pared 0 bases from V and 3 bases from J, leaving 9 bases between. Germline V lookup: CDR1 SGHDT, CDR2 YYEEEE. The CDR3 spans 14 residues. The CDR3 protein is CASSLVLAKETQYF. The CDR3 DNA reads as TGTGCCAGCAGCTTGGTGTTGGCGAAAGAGACCCAGTACTTC.

The chain recombines TRBV7-9 with TRBJ1-4, with D maybe TRBD1 (6 bases). V shed 8 bases and J shed 8 bases, with 21 bases lying between them. The CDR3 spans 15 residues. Looked up from germline, CDR1 is SEHNR and CDR2 is FQNEAQ (reference sequence). CDR3 amino acids: CASRPPGGQWEKLFF. CDR3 DNA: TGTGCCAGCCGCCCTCCGGGGGGGCAGTGGGAAAAACTGTTTTTT.

This rearrangement joins TRBV4-1 to TRBJ1-2; 7 nucleotides line up with TRBD1. V was clipped by 0 bases and J by 2 bases; unmatched bases: 3. The germline CDR1 and CDR2 sequences are MGHRA and YSYEKL. The CDR3 consists of 15 residues. For the CDR3, the DNA is TGCGCCAGCAGCCAAGACGCGACAGGGAACTATGGCTACACCTTC. Translating gives CASSQDATGNYGYTF.

The chain links TRBV15 to TRBJ2-5; 9 positions match TRBD2. The CDR3 is 14 residues long. V gave up 5 bases and J gave up 3 bases; unmatched junction bases: 4. Germline V gives CDR1 LNHNV, CDR2 YYDKDF (reference sequence). The CDR3, as DNA: TGTGCCACCAGCCCGGGACTAGCCGAAGAGACCCAGTACTTC. Amino acid sequence: CATSPGLAEETQYF.

V and J are TRBV7-9 and TRBJ2-5, with a tentative D call TRBD2 (5 bases). V shed 8 bases and J shed 5 bases, with 15 bases lying between them. CDR1 is SEHNR, CDR2 FQNEAQ, per germline (reference sequence). CDR3 length equals 13 residues. The CDR3 region has the DNA TGTGCCAGCTCCCTGAGGTCGGGGGAGACCCAGTACTTC. It specifies CASSLRSGETQYF.

The chain employs TRBV6-1 and TRBJ1-1; 10 nucleotides match TRBD1. Germline loops: CDR1 MNHNS, CDR2 SASEGT. With 1 base clipped from V and 1 base from J, the junction kept 3 bases outside the gene matches. The CDR3 spans 16 residues. The CDR3 bases are TGTGCCAGCAGTGAAGTTGACAGGGGGCCGAACACTGAAGCTTTCTTT. This gives the protein CASSEVDRGPNTEAFF.

The chain joins TRBV5-1 to TRBJ2-2; D unresolved. Germline CDR1 and CDR2: SGHRS and YFSETQ. This CDR3 region has 12 residues. V lost 2 bases, J lost 5 bases, and 4 bases lay in between. CDR3 nucleotides: TGCGCCAGCAGCTTTCAAACCGGGGAGCTGTTTTTT. Protein sequence: CASSFQTGELFF. Complete variable domain (other parts from reference TRBV5-1 and TRBJ2-2): KAGVTQTPRYLIKTRGQQVTLSCSPISGHRSVSWYQQTPGQGLQFLFEYFSETQRNKGNFPGRFSGRQFSNSRSEMNVSTLELGDSALYLCASSFQTGELFFGEGSRLTVL.

The rearrangement joins TRBV5-1 to TRBJ2-2; D is undetermined. The CDR3 consists of 11 residues. V was trimmed by 7 bases and J by 2 bases, leaving 3 bases between them. The germline CDR1 and CDR2 sequences are SGHRS and YFSETQ. The CDR3 DNA reads as TGCGCCAGCTCTAACACCGGGGAGCTGTTTTTT. As protein: CASSNTGELFF.

V usage is TRBV5-1 and J usage is TRBJ2-1, with 9 bases aligning to TRBD2. The CDR3 spans 16 residues. The V gene end was trimmed by 0 bases and the J gene end by 12 bases; junction bases not matched to a gene: 13. From germline, CDR1 is SGHRS and CDR2 YFSETQ. Here the CDR3 reads CASSLDLPGGTSSQFF. CDR3 coding DNA: TGCGCCAGCAGCTTGGACCTTCCCGGTGGGACTAGCTCGCAGTTCTTC.

V and J are TRBV4-1 and TRBJ1-4; D is unclear. V was clipped by 0 bases and J by 6 bases, with 14 bases between them. CDR3 length equals 16 residues. The germline V gene has CDR1 MGHRA and CDR2 YSYEKL. In DNA form, the CDR3 reads TGCGCCAGCAGCCAAGAGTGGAAAGGGTTGGATGAAAAACTGTTTTTT. Amino acid sequence: CASSQEWKGLDEKLFF.

This chain uses TRBV5-4 with TRBJ2-7, with 7 bases lining up with TRBD2. This CDR3 is built from 14 residues. With V trimmed by 3 bases and J by 6 bases, 9 bases remained unmatched. CDR1 SGHNT and CDR2 YYREEE come from the germline V gene (reference sequence). The CDR3 sequence: CASSSGLVSTEQYF. For the CDR3, the DNA is TGTGCCAGCAGCTCCGGACTAGTCTCCACCGAGCAGTACTTC.

The V and J genes are TRBV6-1 and TRBJ1-5; 8 positions agree with TRBD1. Germline CDR1 reads MNHNS; CDR2 reads SASEGT. CDR3 length: 15 amino acids. V was clipped by 2 bases and J by 4 bases; unmatched bases: 4. The CDR3 reads CASSELTGANQPQHF. The CDR3 coding sequence is TGTGCCAGCAGTGAACTGACAGGGGCTAATCAGCCCCAGCATTTT.

V and J are TRBV4-1 and TRBJ1-1; 7 positions match TRBD1. This CDR3 region has 14 residues. Trimming removed 4 bases from V and 1 base from J; junction bases left unmatched: 3. Germline loops: CDR1 MGHRA, CDR2 YSYEKL. This chain's CDR3 is CASSPRQGNTEAFF. The DNA of the CDR3 is TGCGCCAGCAGCCCCCGACAGGGGAACACTGAAGCTTTCTTT.

This sequence joins TRBV7-2 and TRBJ2-1, with D possibly TRBD1 on 5 matching bases. V gave up 5 bases and J gave up 9 bases, with 17 bases separating them. The CDR3 sequence is 14 residues long. The V gene's germline CDR1 is SGHTA and CDR2 FQGNSA. The CDR3 DNA follows: TGTGCCAGCAGCACATGGACAATTCGGCGTGAGCAGTTCTTC. It codes for CASSTWTIRREQFF.

The chain combines TRBV11-2 with TRBJ1-1; D unclear. Germline CDR1 SGHAT, CDR2 FQNNGV. Trimming removed 2 bases at V and 0 bases at J, with 13 bases between. The CDR3 has 16 amino acids. CDR3 residues: CASSLSTERMNTEAFF. As DNA, the CDR3 is TGTGCCAGCAGCTTATCCACAGAGCGAATGAACACTGAAGCTTTCTTT.

The J gene is TRBJ2-7, the V gene TRBV6-1; TRBD2 might be the D (6 bases). The ends were cut back, 3 bases at V and 1 base at J, with 16 bases in the middle. CDR3 length: 16 residues. Germline-derived CDR1 and CDR2 are MNHNS and SASEGT. This CDR3 reads CASSDPSEGVSYEQYF. CDR3 coding DNA: TGTGCCAGCAGTGACCCTTCGGAGGGCGTATCCTACGAGCAGTACTTC.

This chain uses TRBV9 with TRBJ2-4, with 8 bases lining up with TRBD2. This CDR3 comprises 14 residues. CDR1 and CDR2 from the germline V gene are SGDLS and YYNGEE. The V gene end was trimmed by 4 bases and the J gene end by 11 bases; junction bases not matched to a gene: 11. The CDR3: CASSTPGTSGLQYF. As DNA, the CDR3 is TGTGCCAGCAGCACACCCGGAACTAGCGGTCTTCAGTACTTC.

The chain's CDR3 is CSVVGQGYSGANVLTF. In DNA form, the CDR3 reads TGCAGCGTTGTGGGACAGGGCTACTCTGGGGCCAACGTCCTGACTTTC. The J gene is TRBJ2-6, the V gene TRBV29-1; 9 nucleotides match TRBD1. CDR1 is SQVTM and CDR2 is ANQGSEA in the germline V gene. The junction had 4 bases not matched to a gene; V was cut back by 4 bases and J by 0 bases. The CDR3 runs to 16 residues.

The chain employs TRBV15 and TRBJ2-3; D uncertain. Looked up from germline, CDR1 is LNHNV and CDR2 is YYDKDF (reference sequence). The V gene lost 1 base and the J gene lost 1 base, with 9 bases spanning the gap. There are 15 residues in the CDR3. CDR3 amino acids: CATSRVVGGTDTQYF. Written as DNA, the CDR3 is TGTGCCACCAGCAGAGTGGTTGGCGGCACAGATACGCAGTATTTT.

The genes are TRBV30 and TRBJ1-1, with D unresolved. CDR3 length equals 12 residues. CDR1 GTSNPN and CDR2 SVGIG come from the germline V gene (reference sequence). Trimming cost V 1 base and J 3 bases, with 6 bases left between them. The CDR3 DNA is TGTGCCTGGAGTGAGTACTACACTGAAGCTTTCTTT. Residues: CAWSEYYTEAFF.

The genes are TRBV19 and TRBJ2-7; 9 nucleotides align to TRBD1. The CDR3 is made up of 13 amino acids. The V segment lost 5 bases and the J segment 5 bases; nucleotides outside the gene matches: 4. From germline, CDR1 is LNHDA and CDR2 SQIVND (reference sequence). Here the CDR3 reads CASSAGQGNEQYF. The CDR3 nucleotides read TGTGCCAGTAGTGCGGGACAGGGAAACGAGCAGTACTTC. Full variable domain (rest looked up from reference TRBV19 and TRBJ2-7): DGGITQSPKYLFRKEGQNVTLSCEQNLNHDAMYWYRQDPGQGLRLIYYSQIVNDFQKGDIAEGYSVSREKKESFPLTVTSAQKNPTAFYLCASSAGQGNEQYFGPGTRLTVT.

In this sample, this clone turned up once. The V and J genes are TRBV6-1 and TRBJ2-5, with 12 bases matching TRBD2. With 1 base clipped from V and 5 bases from J, the junction kept 2 bases outside the gene matches. CDR3 length equals 15 residues. Germline assignment: CDR1 MNHNS and CDR2 SASEGT. Written as DNA, the CDR3 is TGTGCCAGCAGTGAAGGGACTAGCGGGACTGAGACCCAGTACTTC. Its protein product is CASSEGTSGTETQYF.

This rearrangement joins TRBV29-1 to TRBJ2-1; D remains ambiguous. V gave up 2 bases and J gave up 6 bases, with 14 bases separating them. Germline CDR1 reads SQVTM; CDR2 reads ANQGSEA. The CDR3 contains 14 residues. Written as DNA, the CDR3 is TGCAGCGTTGAACAGTTAAGAAAAGGCAATGAGCAGTTCTTC. This encodes CSVEQLRKGNEQFF.

On this clone: Other DNA sequences from this sample encode an identical CDR3 as well. The rearrangement links TRBV4-1 to TRBJ2-3, with 11 bases lining up with TRBD2. Trimming at V came to 2 bases and at J to 3 bases, leaving 1 base not matched to a gene. The CDR3 is 15 amino acids. The germline CDR1 and CDR2 sequences are MGHRA and YSYEKL. CDR3 protein: CASSQTSGRTDTQYF. The CDR3 DNA is TGCGCCAGCAGCCAAACTAGCGGGAGAACAGATACGCAGTATTTT.

The chain couples TRBV28 to TRBJ2-6; 7 bases are a match to TRBD1. V shed 6 bases and J 4 bases; nucleotides not matched to a gene: 12. Germline V gene lookup returns CDR1 MDHEN and CDR2 SYDVKM. The CDR3 runs to 17 residues. The CDR3 region is CASSSLDRVRGANVLTF. The CDR3 DNA follows: TGTGCCAGCAGCTCTCTCGACAGGGTACGCGGGGCCAACGTCCTGACTTTC.